Sequencing of this T cell receptor (beta chain) was carried out in a study of blood T cell repertoires in COVID-19. Study details: There were acute and convalescent COVID-19 samples, and they came from the United States, Italy and Spain. In each case, the material was cDNA or gDNA derived from T cells, B-cell-depleted T cells, or PBMCs.

How the authors handled the data: Amplification of reference gene primers was used by the study to estimate nucleated cell counts. Sequencing used immunoSEQ multiplex PCR; TCRdb keeps in-frame clones, though not all of them. That table supplies the V and J calls and clone size; D and trimming were determined from the DNA. The sample includes over 120,000 clones, approximately 89% of them seen just once. Losses at the gene ends were 3 bases for V and 4 bases for J; bases not matched to a gene: 11. This CDR3 is built from 20 residues. CDR1 and CDR2 from the germline V gene are KGHSH and LQKENI. V usage is TRBV18 and J usage is TRBJ2-6; TRBD2 aligns across 14 bases. The receptor was isolated from a woman in her forties or fifties with acute or convalescent COVID-19. Sequenced input: peripheral blood. For the CDR3, the DNA is TGTGCCAGCTCACCGGTTTCCCCGGGACTAGCGGGGGAAGGGGCCAACGTCCTGACTTTC. Its protein is CASSPVSPGLAGEGANVLTF.